This T cell receptor beta chain was sequenced for a study of blood T cells in healthy people across ages (dated by TCRdb to about 2015). Describing the broader study: In model experiments, roughly one uniquely barcoded TCR beta cDNA molecule per two T cells was captured by template switching. The study analyzed two additional independent replicas of 1 million unique cDNA reads from the same blood draw for two donors, one aged 18 to 30 and one aged 80 or older. To avoid experimental bias, donors of different ages were randomly spread across the sequencing lanes. The donors were split into four age groups: young (average 16 years), middle-aged (around 37), aged (62) and long-lived (over 80). Age-related changes in TCR beta repertoire diversity were measured in the study by deep sequencing normalized with unique cDNA molecular identifiers.

Of note for this clonotype: It has no known antigen specificity. No base quality values were provided; no much bigger clone lies one nucleotide off.

Systemically healthy Caucasian individuals from Russia, some 38 in total and aged about 6 to 90 years, were included as donors. Each donor gave around 9.5 milliliters of peripheral blood, collected into EDTA-treated Vacutainer tubes. Ficoll-Paque density-gradient centrifugation was used to isolate PBMCs, with at least 6 million per sample. Trizol reagent was used to extract total RNA from PBMCs, with at least 6 micrograms per sample. For every donor, flow cytometry on a PBMC aliquot measured the percentage of naive CD45RAhigh/CD27high T cells. V is clipped by 3 bases and J by 0 bases, and the sequence between their germline boundaries is 13 bases long. The germline V gene (reference sequence) supplies CDR1 DFQATT and CDR2 SNEGSKA. Taken from cysteine to phenylalanine, the CDR3 has 15 residues. The CDR3 DNA has 45 bases and is translated from base 1. Preparation of the library involved 5' RACE. The instrument was an Illumina HiSeq 2500. A second PCR of roughly 7 to 12 cycles was performed with a sample-barcoded 5' primer and a J-beta primer mix. Each TCR beta cDNA molecule received a unique molecular identifier from a template-switch 5' adaptor carrying 12 random nucleotides. Each sample yielded at least 2.5 million CDR3-containing paired-end reads. All of the RNA was converted into first-strand cDNA using the Mint cDNA synthesis kit, with a TRBC-specific oligonucleotide serving as the primer. After uracil-DNA glycosylase treatment, a first 18-cycle PCR used universal primers M1SS and BC2_uni_R on all cDNA. On the study's bioinformatics: Normalization of each sample was performed by random selection of 1 million high-quality reads, each carrying a distinct molecular identifier. Reads with shared molecular identifiers were discarded instead of being binned into consensus sequences. MiTCR, with a Q25 quality threshold and the strictest error-elimination algorithm, was used for CDR3 identification, clonotype clustering and error correction. Lower-bound total TCR beta diversity was estimated with a nonparametric unseen species model using Euler transformation. TCRdb's own reprocessing of the public reads used fastp at Q25 and MiXCR and kept productive beta chains. Every entry covers one CDR3 protein and lists the most common genes and DNA from its rows. The V and J calls, along with clone size, are taken from TCRdb and not from the paper's own processing. In all, the sample holds about a million distinct CDR3 sequences, and roughly 51% of those were seen once. The ten largest clones add up to around 21% of the sample.

What the research found in general, with its limitations: Because donor CMV infection status was unknown, age-related changes in expanded clonotypes were potentially confounded. Conclusive comparison of naive and antigen-experienced compartments was prevented by the profiling of bulk unsorted PBMCs. Estimates of total diversity based on one million sequenced T cells were considered lower bounds and underestimates. Compared with the aged group, more naive CD4+ T cells, fewer expanded clones and increased TCR diversity were shown by the long-lived group, suggesting age selection. A strong correlation was found between observed TCR beta diversity and the percentage of naive T cells measured by flow cytometry. As age increased, observed TCR beta diversity per million T cells dropped in a roughly linear way, and a significant reduction was already evident by age about 36.

Sequenced material: blood. The chain is encoded by TRBV20-1 joined to TRBJ2-3; TRBD2 might be the D gene, on 6 matching bases. The TCR was taken from an older woman in good health. The CDR3 sequence is CSASSGGTSTDTQYF. The DNA is as follows: TGCAGTGCTAGTTCTGGCGGGACTAGCACAGATACGCAGTATTTT.